The clone carrying this T cell receptor (beta chain) occurred many times. This record comes from a study of Graves' ophthalmopathy and Graves' hyperthyroidism. The CDR3 spans 14 residues. The V end was cut by 2 bases, the J end by 6 bases, with 14 bases between. Germline CDR1 is MNHNS and CDR2 is SASEGT. RNA transcripts were the template, and TCR beta CDR3 regions were amplified from them. The library came from an HTBI-primed first-round RT-PCR and a second-round multiplex PCR. TCRdb independently ran MiXCR on the multiplex PCR reads; one entry per CDR3 protein. The sample has roughly 500,000 distinct CDR3 sequences, approximately 15% seen once; the top ten hold about 9.4%.

The receptor comes from a young woman with Graves' ophthalmopathy. This chain connects TRBV6-1 to TRBJ2-7; D is possibly TRBD2 (6 bases). Sequenced input: blood. CDR3 DNA sequence: TGTGCCAGCAGTGAATTGTGGAGGGTACCCGAGCAGTACTTC. Encoded protein: CASSELWRVPEQYF.